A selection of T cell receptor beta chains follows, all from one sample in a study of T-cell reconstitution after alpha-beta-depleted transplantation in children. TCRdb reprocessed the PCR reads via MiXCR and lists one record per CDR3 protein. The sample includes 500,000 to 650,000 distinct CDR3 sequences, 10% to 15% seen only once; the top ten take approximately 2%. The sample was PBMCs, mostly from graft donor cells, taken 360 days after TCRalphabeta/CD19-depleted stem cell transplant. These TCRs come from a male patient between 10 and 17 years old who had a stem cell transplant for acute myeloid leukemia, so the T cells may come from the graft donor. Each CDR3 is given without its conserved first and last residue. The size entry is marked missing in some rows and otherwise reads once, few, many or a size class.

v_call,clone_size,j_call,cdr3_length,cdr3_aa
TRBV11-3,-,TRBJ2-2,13,ASSSGPVRRGELF
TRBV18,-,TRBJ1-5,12,ASSPSSGFQPQH
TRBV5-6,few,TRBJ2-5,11,ASSFGPDGTQY
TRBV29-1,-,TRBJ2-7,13,SVEARGGRVGEQY
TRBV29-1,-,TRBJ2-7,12,SVTLFEGAYEQY
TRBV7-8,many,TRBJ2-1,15,ASSLVGSGWGWNEQF
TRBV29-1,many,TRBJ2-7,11,SVGLTGPYEQY
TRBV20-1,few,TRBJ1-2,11,SARTERLYGYT
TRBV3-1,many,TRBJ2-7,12,ASSPTSGPYEQY
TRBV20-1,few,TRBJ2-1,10,SARLPGDEQF
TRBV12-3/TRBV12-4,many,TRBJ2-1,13,ASSPTSGGYNEQF
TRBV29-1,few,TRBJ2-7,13,SVEDGKGDPYEQY
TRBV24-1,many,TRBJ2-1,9,ATLAGGEQF
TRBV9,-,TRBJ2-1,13,ASSVGGWGPGEQF
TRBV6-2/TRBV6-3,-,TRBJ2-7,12,ASSLAVPTYEQY
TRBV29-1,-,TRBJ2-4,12,SAEPLLAKNIQY
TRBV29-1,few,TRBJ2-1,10,SVEMLPYEQF
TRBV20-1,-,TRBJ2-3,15,SDIAPLAGGPADTQY
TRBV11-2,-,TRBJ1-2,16,ASSLVLSGASTNYGYT
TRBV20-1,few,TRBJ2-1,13,SARRLAGDVNEQF